The 24 T cell receptor beta chains listed next were all sequenced from one sample in a study of blood T cell repertoires in COVID-19. Clones were read by immunoSEQ multiplex PCR, and TCRdb kept only the in-frame ones, dropping some. The data contain approximately 140,000 clones, about 90% of them singletons. Material: peripheral blood. These receptors were taken from a man older than 75 with acute or convalescent COVID-19.

The chain links TRBV19 to TRBJ2-4; 10 bases map to TRBD1. Germline V gene sequence: CDR1 LNHDA, CDR2 SQIVND (reference sequence). The CDR3 loop spans 15 amino acids. V lost 3 bases and J lost 8; bases outside the gene matches: 7. CDR3 loop: CASSIRDRGRDIQYF. CDR3 sequence (DNA): TGTGCCAGTAGTATTCGGGACAGGGGCCGGGACATTCAGTACTTC.

The J gene is TRBJ1-5, the V gene TRBV6-5, with TRBD1 matching 8 bases. The ends lost 6 bases at V and 4 bases at J; junction bases unmatched: 5. CDR1 and CDR2 (germline): MNHEY, SVGAGI. This CDR3 region has 14 residues. Here the CDR3 reads CASRAGGWNQPQHF. The CDR3 nucleotides are TGTGCCAGCAGGGCAGGGGGCTGGAATCAGCCCCAGCATTTT.

This chain links TRBV19 with TRBJ2-1; possibly TRBD2 for D (6 bases). The CDR3 runs 15 residues. The germline V gene encodes CDR1 LNHDA and CDR2 SQIVND (reference sequence). Between the trimmed V and J ends, which lost 7 bases and 9 bases, there was a span of 22 bases. The CDR3 spells CASTPKGLALGEQFF. As DNA, the CDR3 is TGTGCCAGTACCCCCAAGGGGCTAGCGTTAGGTGAGCAGTTCTTC. Combining the CDR3 with reference TRBV19 and TRBJ2-1 gives the whole variable domain DGGITQSPKYLFRKEGQNVTLSCEQNLNHDAMYWYRQDPGQGLRLIYYSQIVNDFQKGDIAEGYSVSREKKESFPLTVTSAQKNPTAFYLCASTPKGLALGEQFFGPGTRLTVL.

The chain carries TRBV6-6 and TRBJ1-6; D perhaps matches TRBD1 (5 bases). CDR1 and CDR2 from the germline V gene are MNHNY and SVGAGI (reference sequence). The V and J ends lost 0 bases and 11 bases respectively, with 14 bases between them. The CDR3 totals 15 residues. Here the CDR3 reads CASSYSGEGTPPLHF. Written as DNA, the CDR3 is TGTGCCAGCAGTTACTCCGGGGAGGGGACTCCACCCCTCCACTTT.

The chain recombines TRBV3-1 (or the pseudogene TRBV3-2) with TRBJ1-4; a weak D match, TRBD1 (6 bases). The length of the CDR3 is 16 residues. Germline-derived CDR1 and CDR2 are LGHDT and YNNKEL (reference sequence). The germline V and J ends were trimmed by 4 bases and 7 bases, with 19 bases remaining between them. The CDR3 nucleotides are TGTGCCAGCAGCCGAAGGGCGGGGGCGATAGGTGAAAAACTGTTTTTT. It specifies CASSRRAGAIGEKLFF.

This clone was seen only a few times. The genes are TRBV19 and TRBJ1-5; D might be TRBD1 (6 bases). Between the trimmed V and J ends, which lost 7 bases and 4 bases, there was a span of 14 bases. The CDR3 covers 14 residues. Per the germline V gene, CDR1 is LNHDA and CDR2 is SQIVND (reference sequence). In DNA, the CDR3 is TGTGCCAGTAACCTCCGGGACACGAATCAGCCCCAGCATTTT. It translates to CASNLRDTNQPQHF.

In its sample, this clone was seen once. V is TRBV7-8 and J is TRBJ1-6; unclear D gene. CDR1 SGHVS and CDR2 FQNEAQ come from the germline V gene. The CDR3 has 15 amino acids. V lost 0 bases to trimming and J lost 9 bases, with 12 bases between them. The CDR3 spells CASSLANGFASPLHF. Written as DNA, the CDR3 is TGTGCCAGCAGCTTAGCTAACGGGTTCGCTTCACCCCTCCACTTT.

The genes are TRBV28 and TRBJ2-1; 15 bases are a match to TRBD2. The V and J ends lost 9 bases and 8 bases, in that order; junction bases with no gene match: 5. Per the germline V gene, CDR1 is MDHEN and CDR2 is SYDVKM. The CDR3 is 14 amino acids. CDR3 sequence (DNA): TGTGCCAGTGGACTAGCGGGAGGGTTGCATGAGCAGTTCTTC. It yields the protein CASGLAGGLHEQFF.

The CDR3, as DNA: TGTGCCAGCAGCCAGTGGGGACAGCAAGAGACCCAGTACTTC. Translating it yields CASSQWGQQETQYF. The chain recombines TRBV4-2 with TRBJ2-5; TRBD1 matches 7 bases. CDR3 size: 14 residues. V was clipped by 3 bases and J by 2 bases; unmatched bases: 3. Germline V gene lookup returns CDR1 LGHNA and CDR2 YNFKEQ.

The chain carries TRBV11-1 and TRBJ1-6; weak D call: TRBD1 (6 bases). Looked up from germline, CDR1 is SGHAT and CDR2 is FQDESV (reference sequence). The CDR3 runs 15 residues. V was shortened by 6 bases and J by 6 bases, with 15 bases between the two germline ends. Here the CDR3 reads CASRGQGIRNSPLHF. The CDR3 DNA sequence: TGTGCCAGCAGGGGACAAGGGATCCGTAATTCACCCCTCCACTTT.

This clone was counted once. Here the CDR3 DNA reads TGCGCCAGCAGCTTGGAGCGGGCAGACCCCACTGAAGCTTTCTTT. It encodes CASSLERADPTEAFF. The chain carries TRBV5-1 and TRBJ1-1; unclear D gene. The CDR3 contains 15 residues. From germline, CDR1 is SGHRS and CDR2 YFSETQ. Trimming stripped 0 bases from V and 4 bases from J, with 13 bases between.

J is TRBJ1-3 and V is TRBV28; 9 bases agree with TRBD1. In germline, CDR1 is MDHEN, CDR2 SYDVKM. V lost 2 bases, J lost 6 bases, and 8 bases stayed unmatched. The CDR3 is made up of 16 amino acids. The CDR3 reads CASSLPDRGFENTIYF. CDR3 coding DNA: TGTGCCAGCAGTTTACCTGACAGGGGGTTCGAAAACACCATATATTTT.

The chain recombines TRBV3-1 (or the pseudogene TRBV3-2) with TRBJ2-3; D unclear. The CDR3 runs 11 residues. Germline V gene sequence: CDR1 LGHDT, CDR2 YNNKEL (reference sequence). V lost 3 bases to trimming and J lost 5 bases, with 3 bases between them. The CDR3 coding sequence is TGTGCCAGCAGCCACGGAGATACGCAGTATTTT. Amino acids: CASSHGDTQYF.

The chain couples TRBV5-1 to TRBJ2-2; a weak D match, TRBD2 (7 bases). Germline loops: CDR1 SGHRS, CDR2 YFSETQ. The CDR3 loop spans 15 amino acids. Trimming stripped 3 bases from V and 7 bases from J, with 16 bases between. CDR3 sequence: CASSSDRAGHGELFF. For the CDR3, the DNA is TGCGCCAGCAGCTCGGACAGAGCGGGGCACGGGGAGCTGTTTTTT.

This chain uses TRBV5-4 with TRBJ1-3; TRBD1 is a possible D gene (5 bases). The CDR3 contains 15 residues. Trimming pared 1 base from V and 2 bases from J, leaving 10 bases between. Per germline, CDR1 SGHNT and CDR2 YYREEE (reference sequence). The CDR3, as DNA: TGTGCCAGCAGCTTGCAGGGAAGCCCTGGAAACACCATATATTTT. It translates to CASSLQGSPGNTIYF. Combining the CDR3 with reference TRBV5-4 and TRBJ1-3 gives the whole variable domain ETGVTQSPTHLIKTRGQQVTLRCSSQSGHNTVSWYQQALGQGPQFIFQYYREEENGRGNFPPRFSGLQFPNYSSELNVNALELDDSALYLCASSLQGSPGNTIYFGEGSWLTVV.

This clone has only a few counts. The J gene is TRBJ2-7, the V gene TRBV27; 12 bases fit TRBD2. Trimming removed 5 bases from V and 0 bases from J; junction bases left unmatched: 2. The CDR3 runs to 15 residues. Germline values: CDR1 MNHEY, CDR2 SMNVEV (reference sequence). CDR3 nucleotides: TGTGCCAGCAGTCGACTAGCGGGAGCCTCCTACGAGCAGTACTTC. Residues: CASSRLAGASYEQYF.

This chain connects TRBV10-3 to TRBJ2-1; possible D gene TRBD2, 5 bases. Trimming took 6 bases from V and 7 from J, leaving 13 bases between them. The V gene's germline CDR1 is ENHRY and CDR2 SYGVKD. The CDR3 has 13 amino acids. The CDR3: CAIRGERTNEQFF. CDR3 DNA sequence: TGTGCCATCAGGGGTGAGCGGACTAATGAGCAGTTCTTC.

This chain links TRBV20-1 with TRBJ1-4; 7 nucleotides match TRBD1. This CDR3 spans 13 amino acids. Germline assignment: CDR1 DFQATT and CDR2 SNEGSKA (reference sequence). The V and J ends lost 3 bases and 8 bases, in that order; junction bases with no gene match: 6. The CDR3, as DNA: TGCAGTGCTAGTTTCACGACAGGGGAAAAACTGTTTTTT. Protein sequence: CSASFTTGEKLFF.

The gene calls are TRBV28 and TRBJ2-5, with D hard to call. Germline V gene data show CDR1 as MDHEN and CDR2 as SYDVKM. Trimming stripped 4 bases from V and 1 base from J, with 7 bases between. The CDR3 is 13 residues long. CDR3 sequence reads: CASSSPTQETQYF. In DNA form, the CDR3 reads TGTGCCAGCAGTTCCCCTACCCAAGAGACCCAGTACTTC.

This sequence joins TRBV5-1 and TRBJ2-2; 8 bases agree with TRBD2. CDR1 and CDR2 (germline): SGHRS, YFSETQ. The CDR3 runs to 17 residues. V dropped 0 bases and J dropped 6; count of bases not matched to a gene: 10. DNA for the CDR3: TGCGCCAGCAGCTTGGCCGTACTAGCGGATGGTGCCGGGGAGCTGTTTTTT. It codes for CASSLAVLADGAGELFF.

The chain carries TRBV27 and TRBJ1-4; 7 positions match TRBD1. Losses at the gene ends were 8 bases for V and 8 bases for J; bases not matched to a gene: 11. CDR3 length equals 14 residues. From germline, CDR1 is MNHEY and CDR2 SMNVEV (reference sequence). In nucleotides, the CDR3 is TGTGCCAGCGGCCCCCGGGACAGCTACGAAAAACTGTTTTTT. It is translated as CASGPRDSYEKLFF.

This sequence joins TRBV30 and TRBJ1-1; D is unclear. Germline values: CDR1 GTSNPN, CDR2 SVGIG (reference sequence). Trimming removed 4 bases from V and 10 bases from J, with 16 bases in between. CDR3 length: 12 residues. For the CDR3, the DNA is TGTGCCTGGACGCCAGGATTGTTAGGAGCTTTCTTT. Encoded protein: CAWTPGLLGAFF.

This chain links TRBV5-1 with TRBJ2-1; TRBD2 aligns across 11 bases. Germline V lookup: CDR1 SGHRS, CDR2 YFSETQ. This CDR3 is built from 15 residues. V shed 4 bases and J 5 bases; nucleotides not matched to a gene: 5. CDR3 sequence reads: CASSRTSGPNNEQFF. The CDR3 coding sequence is TGCGCCAGCAGCAGGACTAGCGGGCCCAACAATGAGCAGTTCTTC.

V gene TRBV3-1 (or the pseudogene TRBV3-2) combines with J gene TRBJ2-2; perhaps TRBD1 as D (5 bases). CDR3 size: 14 residues. Per germline, CDR1 LGHDT and CDR2 YNNKEL (reference sequence). The V gene lost 2 bases and the J gene lost 5 bases, with 9 bases spanning the gap. DNA for the CDR3: TGTGCCAGCAGCCAACTAGGGGAAACCGGGGAGCTGTTTTTT. Its translation is CASSQLGETGELFF.